This T cell receptor delta chain emerged from a study of gamma-delta chains in newborns, infants, children. About the study: Innate gammadelta T cells reportedly expand polyclonally right after birth, driven by microbial exposure, per the title.

This clone counts as medium-sized. Other nucleotide sequences from this sample produce the same CDR3. The ends lost 3 bases at V and 0 bases at J; junction bases unmatched: 26. Germline CDR1 and CDR2: TSWWSYY and QGS. This CDR3 region has 23 residues. TCRdb made new clone calls on the reads using CATT. The table has 9,100 or so delta-chain clones, 1.6% seen once. The sample consisted of blood. This TCR was recovered from a child who was a newborn, infant or young child, either healthy, febrile or measles-vaccinated (not recorded which). The chain has TRDV1 and TRDJ1; TRDD2 matches 9 bases. The CDR3 reads CALGDPGLPTFGGPRGHTDKLIF. The CDR3 coding sequence is TGTGCTCTTGGGGACCCCGGCCTTCCTACTTTTGGGGGCCCACGGGGGCACACCGATAAACTCATCTTT.